Listed below are T cell receptor beta chains from one sample, sequenced in a study of neurological immune-mediated disorders. TCRdb itself ran the 5' RACE reads through MiXCR, one entry per CDR3 protein. The sample lists tens of thousands of distinct CDR3 sequences, around 9.6% occurring once. Sequenced input: PBMCs. The receptors come from a man aged 30 to 45 in good health. The CDR3 runs from the conserved cysteine through the conserved F or W. A D gene is named only where the DNA matches it firmly. Size tells how often a clone was seen (once, few, many) or the class of an expanded clone, and some rows leave it out.

D gene	V gene	J gene	clone size	CDR3 protein	CDR3 DNA
TRBD2	TRBV7-9	TRBJ2-1	few	CASKSGGGNEQFF	TGTGCCAGCAAGTCGGGAGGCGGGAACGAGCAGTTCTTC
TRBD1	TRBV4-1	TRBJ1-4	many	CASSQDPGTDNEKLFF	TGCGCCAGCAGCCAAGATCCGGGGACAGATAATGAAAAACTGTTTTTT
.	TRBV19	TRBJ2-2	.	CASSMYRGGINTGELFF	TGTGCCAGTAGTATGTACAGGGGGGGCATAAACACCGGGGAGCTGTTTTTT
TRBD2	TRBV20-1	TRBJ2-1	many	CSARGGEDFYNEQFF	TGCAGTGCCCGTGGGGGGGAGGATTTCTACAATGAGCAGTTCTTC
TRBD2	TRBV4-2	TRBJ2-2	many	CASSPSGTSGRGGELFF	TGTGCCAGCAGCCCCAGCGGGACTAGCGGGAGAGGCGGGGAGCTGTTTTTT
TRBD2	TRBV5-5	TRBJ2-1	.	CASSFELNIAGGPHNEQFF	TGTGCCAGCAGCTTCGAACTAAATATAGCGGGAGGGCCCCACAATGAGCAGTTCTTC
.	TRBV11-2	TRBJ1-3	many	CASSLWGSGNTIYF	TGTGCCAGCAGCTTGTGGGGCTCTGGAAACACCATATATTTT
.	TRBV3-1	TRBJ1-5	many	CASSQGREQPQHF	TGTGCCAGCAGCCAAGGGAGGGAACAGCCCCAGCATTTT
TRBD2	TRBV6-4	TRBJ2-3	many	CASSWTSGTDTQYF	TGTGCCAGCTCCTGGACTAGCGGGACAGATACGCAGTATTTT
.	TRBV21-1	TRBJ1-4	many	CASSKVGQEATNEKLFF	TGTGCCAGCAGCAAAGTGGGACAGGAAGCAACTAATGAAAAACTGTTTTTT
.	TRBV29-1	TRBJ2-2	few	CSVEGVTGELFF	TGCAGCGTGGAGGGGGTAACCGGGGAGCTGTTTTTT
.	TRBV7-3	TRBJ2-2	many	CASSSPILGELFF	TGTGCCAGCAGCTCCCCCATTCTTGGGGAGCTGTTTTTT
.	TRBV6-1	TRBJ2-1	many	CASWRGGNEQFF	TGTGCCAGCTGGAGGGGTGGAAATGAGCAGTTCTTC
.	TRBV6-4	TRBJ2-3	many	CASSDSAGTDTQYF	TGTGCCAGCAGTGACTCAGCGGGCACAGATACGCAGTATTTT
.	TRBV10-3	TRBJ2-7	.	CAISESGGTYEQYF	TGTGCCATCAGTGAGTCCGGCGGGACCTACGAGCAGTACTTC
TRBD1	TRBV29-1	TRBJ2-2	many	CSVAAGTGRTGELFF	TGCAGCGTCGCCGCCGGGACAGGGCGTACCGGGGAGCTGTTTTTT
.	TRBV5-1	TRBJ1-2	many	CASSLNSASNYGYTF	TGCGCCAGCAGCTTAAACAGCGCCTCTAACTATGGCTACACCTTC
.	TRBV24-1	TRBJ2-1	many	CATSDSSLYEQFF	TGTGCCACCAGTGATTCTTCACTCTATGAGCAGTTCTTC
TRBD1	TRBV19	TRBJ2-7	many	CASSPGQGFYEQYF	TGTGCCAGTAGTCCCGGACAGGGATTCTACGAGCAGTACTTC
.	TRBV7-9	TRBJ2-1	many	CASSLGLGSSYNEQFF	TGTGCCAGCAGCTTGGGGCTGGGGAGCTCCTACAATGAGCAGTTCTTC
TRBD2	TRBV5-1	TRBJ2-1	many	CASSLRLAGGLLHEQFF	TGCGCCAGCAGCTTGAGACTAGCGGGAGGCCTCCTACATGAGCAGTTCTTC
TRBD2	TRBV6-4	TRBJ2-2	.	CASSDGEGTGELFF	TGTGCCAGCAGTGACGGGGAGGGGACCGGGGAGCTGTTTTTT
.	TRBV28	TRBJ1-6	many	CASSDSPDSSYNSPLHF	TGTGCCAGCAGCGACTCCCCGGACAGCTCCTATAATTCACCCCTCCACTTT
.	TRBV21-1	TRBJ2-3	many	CARGAVRTDTQYF	TGTGCCAGGGGGGCCGTGCGCACAGATACGCAGTATTTT
TRBD1	TRBV20-1	TRBJ2-5	few	CSARTGAKQETQYF	TGCAGTGCTAGAACAGGGGCGAAACAAGAGACCCAGTACTTC
.	TRBV20-1	TRBJ2-7	many	CSARSLPDEQYF	TGCAGTGCTAGATCCTTGCCAGACGAGCAGTACTTC
TRBD2	TRBV28	TRBJ2-5	many	CASSPPGLAQETQYF	TGTGCCAGCAGTCCGCCGGGACTAGCCCAAGAGACCCAGTACTTC
.	TRBV5-1	TRBJ2-2	many	CASSQGTISNTGELFF	TGCGCCAGCAGTCAGGGAACTATTTCGAACACCGGGGAGCTGTTTTTT
TRBD1	TRBV5-1	TRBJ2-7	many	CASSRTGAYSYEQYF	TGCGCCAGCAGCCGCACAGGGGCCTACTCCTACGAGCAGTACTTC
TRBD1	TRBV28	TRBJ2-7	many	CASRPTGGYEQYF	TGTGCCAGCAGACCGACAGGGGGCTACGAGCAGTACTTC